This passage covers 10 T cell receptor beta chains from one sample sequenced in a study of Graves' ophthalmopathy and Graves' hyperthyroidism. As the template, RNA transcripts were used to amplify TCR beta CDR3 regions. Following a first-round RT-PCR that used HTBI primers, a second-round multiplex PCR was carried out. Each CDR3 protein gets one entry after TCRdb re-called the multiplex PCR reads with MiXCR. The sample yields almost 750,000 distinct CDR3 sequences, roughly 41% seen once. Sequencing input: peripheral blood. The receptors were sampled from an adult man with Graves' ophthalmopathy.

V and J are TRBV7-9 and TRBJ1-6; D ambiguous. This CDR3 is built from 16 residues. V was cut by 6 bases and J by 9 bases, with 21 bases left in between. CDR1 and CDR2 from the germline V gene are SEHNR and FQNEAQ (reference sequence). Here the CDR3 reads CASSEAGWLISSPLHF. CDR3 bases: TGTGCCAGCAGTGAAGCGGGTTGGTTGATAAGTTCACCCCTCCACTTT.

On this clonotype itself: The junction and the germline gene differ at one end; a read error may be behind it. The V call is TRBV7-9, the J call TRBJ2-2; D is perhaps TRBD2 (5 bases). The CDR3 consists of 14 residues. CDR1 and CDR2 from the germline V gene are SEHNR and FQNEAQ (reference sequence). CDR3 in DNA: TGTGCCAGTAGTATCATAACCAACACCGGGGAGCTGCTTTTT. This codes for CASSIITNTGELLF.

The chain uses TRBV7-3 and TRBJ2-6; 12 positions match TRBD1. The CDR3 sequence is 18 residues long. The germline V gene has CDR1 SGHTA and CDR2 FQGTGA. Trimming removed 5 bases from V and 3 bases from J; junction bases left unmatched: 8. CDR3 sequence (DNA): TGTGCCAGCAGCCTCCCCGGGACAGGGGGCTATGGGGCCAACGTCCTGACTTTC. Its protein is CASSLPGTGGYGANVLTF.

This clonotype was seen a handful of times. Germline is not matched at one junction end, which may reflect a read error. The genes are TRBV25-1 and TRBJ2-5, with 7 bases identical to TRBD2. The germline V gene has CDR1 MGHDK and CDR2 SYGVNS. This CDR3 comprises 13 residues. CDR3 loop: CASRNGAGETQYF. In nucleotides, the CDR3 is TGTGCCAGCCGGAACGGGGCGGGAGAGACTCAGTACTTC.

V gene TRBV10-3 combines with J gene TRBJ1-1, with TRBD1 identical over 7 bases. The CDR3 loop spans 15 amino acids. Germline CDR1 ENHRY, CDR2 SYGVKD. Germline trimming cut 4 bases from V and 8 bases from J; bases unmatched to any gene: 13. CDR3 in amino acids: CAISGLTGDRTEAFF. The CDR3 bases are TGTGCCATCAGTGGCTTAACAGGGGATCGAACAGAAGCTTTCTTT.

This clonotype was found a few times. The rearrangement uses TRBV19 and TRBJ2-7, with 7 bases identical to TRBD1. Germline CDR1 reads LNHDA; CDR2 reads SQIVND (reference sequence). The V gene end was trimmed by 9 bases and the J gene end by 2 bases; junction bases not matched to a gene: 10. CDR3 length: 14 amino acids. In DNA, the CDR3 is TGTGCCAGGAGAAGGGGGACAGTGCCCTACGAGCAGTACTTC. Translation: CARRRGTVPYEQYF.

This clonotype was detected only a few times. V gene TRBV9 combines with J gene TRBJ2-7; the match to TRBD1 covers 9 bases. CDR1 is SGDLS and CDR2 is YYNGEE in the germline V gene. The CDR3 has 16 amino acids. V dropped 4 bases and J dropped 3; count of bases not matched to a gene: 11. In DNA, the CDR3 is TGTGCCAGCAGCTCCGGGGTGGGACAGGGATACTACGAGCAGTACTTC. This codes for CASSSGVGQGYYEQYF.

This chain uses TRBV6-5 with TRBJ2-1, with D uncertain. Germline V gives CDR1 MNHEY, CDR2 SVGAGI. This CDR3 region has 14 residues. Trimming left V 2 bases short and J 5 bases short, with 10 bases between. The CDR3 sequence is CASSYVDPHNEQFF. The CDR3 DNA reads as TGTGCCAGCAGTTACGTGGACCCACACAATGAGCAGTTCTTC.

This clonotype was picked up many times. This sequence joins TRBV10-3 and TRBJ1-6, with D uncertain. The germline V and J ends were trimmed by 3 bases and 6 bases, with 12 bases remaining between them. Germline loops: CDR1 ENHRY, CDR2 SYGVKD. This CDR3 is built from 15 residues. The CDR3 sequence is CAISDGEGFNSPLHF. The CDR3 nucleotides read TGTGCCATCAGTGACGGGGAGGGTTTTAATTCACCCCTCCACTTT.

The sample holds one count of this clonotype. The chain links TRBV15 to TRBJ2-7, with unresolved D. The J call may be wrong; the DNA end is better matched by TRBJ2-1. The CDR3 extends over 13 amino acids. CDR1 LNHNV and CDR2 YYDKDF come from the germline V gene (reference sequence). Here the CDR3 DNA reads TGTGCCACCAGCAGTCCCCTTGTGGATGAGCAGTTCTTC. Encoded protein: CATSSPLVDEQFF.